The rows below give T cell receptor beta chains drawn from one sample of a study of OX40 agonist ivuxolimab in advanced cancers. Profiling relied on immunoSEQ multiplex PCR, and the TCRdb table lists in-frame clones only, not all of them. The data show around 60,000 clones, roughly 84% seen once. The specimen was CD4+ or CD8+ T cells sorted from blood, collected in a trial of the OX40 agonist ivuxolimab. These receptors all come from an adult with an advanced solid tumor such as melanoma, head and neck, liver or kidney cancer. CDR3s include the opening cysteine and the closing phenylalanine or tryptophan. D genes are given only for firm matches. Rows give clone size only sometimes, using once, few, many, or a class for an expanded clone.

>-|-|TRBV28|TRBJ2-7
CASSTAPTYEQYF
TGTGCCAGCAGCACGGCACCAACCTACGAGCAGTACTTC
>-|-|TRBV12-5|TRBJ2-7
CASAPTVSYEQYF
TGTGCTAGTGCCCCGACAGTCTCCTACGAGCAGTACTTC
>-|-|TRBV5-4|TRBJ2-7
CASSQDSSTGQYF
TGTGCCAGCAGCCAAGATTCTTCGACGGGGCAGTACTTC
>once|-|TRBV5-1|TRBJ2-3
CASSFGSRASTDTQYF
TGCGCCAGCAGCTTTGGTTCTCGGGCAAGCACAGATACGCAGTATTTT
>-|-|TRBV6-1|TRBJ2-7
CALEGTHSYEQYF
TGTGCCCTCGAGGGCACCCACTCCTACGAGCAGTACTTC
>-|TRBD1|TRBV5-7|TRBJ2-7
CASSSGDAGTGTEQYF
TGTGCCAGCAGCTCTGGGGACGCCGGGACAGGGACCGAGCAGTACTTC
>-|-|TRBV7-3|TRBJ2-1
CASSSEGREQFF
TGTGCCAGCAGCTCGGAGGGGAGGGAGCAGTTCTTC
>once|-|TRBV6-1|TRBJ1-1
CASSEPLSWGGGNTEAFF
TGTGCCAGCAGTGAACCTCTTTCTTGGGGCGGGGGGAACACTGAAGCTTTCTTT
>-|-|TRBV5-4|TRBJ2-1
CASSSRTGYNEQFF
TGTGCCAGCAGTTCCAGGACGGGATACAATGAGCAGTTCTTC
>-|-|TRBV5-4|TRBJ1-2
CASGAPVNYGYTF
TGTGCCAGCGGAGCCCCAGTTAACTATGGCTACACCTTC
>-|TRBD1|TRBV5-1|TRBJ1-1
CASRPGQGIENTEAFF
TGCGCCAGCAGACCGGGACAGGGAATAGAGAACACTGAAGCTTTCTTT
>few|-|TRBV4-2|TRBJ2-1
CASSQGGSDLYNEQFF
TGTGCCAGCAGCCAAGGGGGCTCGGACTTGTACAATGAGCAGTTCTTC
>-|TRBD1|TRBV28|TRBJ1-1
CASSIPGQGEFEAFF
TGTGCCAGCAGTATCCCGGGACAGGGGGAATTTGAAGCTTTCTTT
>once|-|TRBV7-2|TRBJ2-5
CASATHRGAGETQYF
TGTGCCAGCGCTACGCATCGGGGGGCGGGGGAGACCCAGTACTTC
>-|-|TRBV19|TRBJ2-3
CASSIGSATESYTQYF
TGTGCCAGTAGTATAGGGTCTGCCACCGAGTCTTATACGCAGTATTTT
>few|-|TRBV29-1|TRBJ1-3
CSVVGSGPGNTIYF
TGCAGCGTTGTCGGTTCTGGACCTGGAAACACCATATATTTT
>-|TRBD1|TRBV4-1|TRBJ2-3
CASSLEGGQGTDTQYF
TGCGCCAGCAGCCTCGAAGGGGGACAGGGCACAGATACGCAGTATTTT
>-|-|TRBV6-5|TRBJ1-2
CASSPPNRANYGYTF
TGTGCCAGCAGTCCTCCCAACAGGGCTAACTATGGCTACACCTTC
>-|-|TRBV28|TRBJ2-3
CASGWAQYF
TGTGCCAGCGGGTGGGCGCAGTATTTT
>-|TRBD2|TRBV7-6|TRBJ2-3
CASSPKGGGGGDTQYF
TGTGCCAGCAGCCCGAAGGGTGGGGGGGGAGGAGATACGCAGTATTTT